One sample yielded the 3 T cell receptor beta chains listed below, sequenced in a study of blood T cell repertoires in COVID-19. Clones were read by immunoSEQ multiplex PCR, and TCRdb kept only the in-frame ones, dropping some. There are about 180,000 clones in the sample; around 80% occur only once, and around 11% lies in the top ten. Input material: peripheral blood. The receptors derive from a woman older than 75 with COVID-19, enrolled during active disease.

A word on this clone: At one end, the junction sequence differs from germline, possibly due to a read error. The V and J genes are TRBV4-1 and TRBJ2-4; perhaps TRBD1 as D (5 bases). The CDR3 contains 13 residues. Germline CDR1 reads MGHRA; CDR2 reads YSYEKL. CDR3 coding DNA: TGCGCCAGCAGCCAAGCCCTAGGACAAGCGCAGCACTTC. It yields the protein CASSQALGQAQHF.

The rearrangement joins TRBV9 to TRBJ2-5, with D maybe TRBD2 (6 bases). The CDR3 spans 14 residues. Germline CDR1 and CDR2: SGDLS and YYNGEE. With 4 bases removed from V and 4 bases from J, the gap between germline ends came to 14 bases. CDR3: CASSPLGGGETQYF. The CDR3 bases are TGTGCCAGCAGCCCTCTCGGGGGAGGAGAGACCCAGTACTTC. The variable domain in full, with the rest retrieved from reference TRBV9 and TRBJ2-5, is DSGVTQTPKHLITATGQRVTLRCSPRSGDLSVYWYQQSLDQGLQFLIQYYNGEERAKGNILERFSAQQFPDLHSELNLSSLELGDSALYFCASSPLGGGETQYFGPGTRLLVL.

This clone was recorded once. The J gene is TRBJ1-2, the V gene TRBV6-1, with D perhaps TRBD1 (6 bases). The V gene lost 2 bases and the J gene lost 3 bases, with 13 bases spanning the gap. Germline CDR1 MNHNS, CDR2 SASEGT. The CDR3 sequence is 15 residues long. CDR3 nucleotides: TGTGCCAGCAGTGAACTTGTTGGGGGCGACTATGGCTACACCTTC. Translation: CASSELVGGDYGYTF.